The 25 T cell receptor beta chains presented below share a single source sample, sequenced in a study of T cell repertoires in cytomegalovirus infection. Each CDR3 protein gets one entry after TCRdb re-called the reads with MiXCR. The sample shows some 180,000 distinct CDR3 sequences, approximately 18% of them seen only once. The sample taken for sequencing was CD8+ T cells from PBMCs. These receptors were collected from a human donor in good health (CMV status not recorded). Some clones in this sample may be carry-over from other donors' samples.

The chain couples TRBV6-2 or TRBV6-3 to TRBJ2-1; 13 bases match TRBD2. This CDR3 comprises 17 residues. CDR1 is MNHEY, CDR2 SVGEGT, per germline. The V gene end was trimmed by 0 bases and the J gene end by 2 bases; junction bases not matched to a gene: 1. The CDR3 spells CASSYSTSGGAYNEQFF. As DNA, the CDR3 is TGTGCCAGCAGTTACTCTACTAGCGGGGGGGCCTACAATGAGCAGTTCTTC.

This clonotype was seen a handful of times. The J gene is TRBJ1-2, the V gene TRBV6-2 or TRBV6-3, with D possibly matching TRBD1 (5 bases). This CDR3 has 15 amino acids. The germline CDR1 and CDR2 sequences are MNHEY and SVGEGT. The V end was cut by 4 bases, the J end by 4 bases, with 16 bases between. Here the CDR3 reads CASSSGDHPGYGYTF. In nucleotides, the CDR3 is TGTGCCAGCAGTTCCGGGGACCATCCGGGCTATGGCTACACCTTC.

The chain has TRBV10-3 and TRBJ1-4, with D maybe TRBD1 (5 bases). Germline V gene sequence: CDR1 ENHRY, CDR2 SYGVKD. The CDR3 runs 14 residues. Trimming removed 6 bases at V and 8 bases at J, with 16 bases between. CDR3 sequence: CAISDGTVPEKLFF. The CDR3 coding sequence is TGTGCCATCAGCGACGGGACCGTTCCGGAAAAACTGTTTTTT.

Only a few counts were recorded for this clonotype. This sequence joins TRBV7-9 and TRBJ2-7, with TRBD1 matching over 9 bases. J gave up 7 bases and V 1 base, and 11 bases lay outside the gene matches. Germline V CDR1 and CDR2: SEHNR, FQNEAQ (reference sequence). There are 16 residues in the CDR3. The CDR3 sequence: CASSLEAGQGGGEQYF. The CDR3 coding sequence is TGTGCCAGCAGCTTAGAGGCGGGACAGGGAGGCGGGGAGCAGTACTTC.

V usage is TRBV7-8 and J usage is TRBJ2-1; 10 bases are shared with TRBD2. The CDR3 has 14 amino acids. CDR1 and CDR2 from the germline V gene are SGHVS and FQNEAQ. Trimming removed 1 base from V and 10 bases from J; junction bases left unmatched: 4. CDR3 sequence: CASSLGAGGQEQFF. CDR3 in DNA: TGTGCCAGCAGCTTAGGAGCGGGGGGGCAAGAGCAGTTCTTC. The complete variable domain, with remaining parts taken from reference TRBV7-8 and TRBJ2-1, reads GAGVSQSPRYKVAKRGQDVALRCDPISGHVSLFWYQQALGQGPEFLTYFQNEAQLDKSGLPSDRFFAERPEGSVSTLKIQRTQQEDSAVYLCASSLGAGGQEQFFGPGTRLTVL.

The chain recombines TRBV29-1 with TRBJ2-7, with D uncertain. This CDR3 has 13 amino acids. V was pared by 3 bases and J by 1 base, with 10 bases between. Germline lookup yields CDR1 SQVTM and CDR2 ANQGSEA. CDR3 coding DNA: TGCAGCGTTGAGAGGCCCGAGTCCTACGAGCAGTACTTC. Protein sequence: CSVERPESYEQYF.

This clonotype was recorded a few times. The genes are TRBV12-3 or TRBV12-4 and TRBJ2-7; the D call may be TRBD1 or TRBD2 (5 bases each). The CDR3 has 15 residues. Trimming cost V 5 bases and J 0 bases, with 14 bases left between them. The CDR3 nucleotides are TGTGCCAGCAGTCTCGGGACGTTTAGCTCCTACGAGCAGTACTTC. Translating it yields CASSLGTFSSYEQYF.

The V call is TRBV7-2, the J call TRBJ2-5; tentative D call: TRBD2 (5 bases). CDR3 length: 15 amino acids. Looked up from germline, CDR1 is SGHTA and CDR2 is FQGNSA. Trimming removed 2 bases from V and 3 bases from J, with 13 bases in between. CDR3 loop: CASSLRSGIKETQYF. CDR3 coding DNA: TGTGCCAGCAGCTTACGATCGGGGATTAAAGAGACCCAGTACTTC. The full variable domain, rest sourced from reference TRBV7-2 and TRBJ2-5, is GAGVSQSPSNKVTEKGKDVELRCDPISGHTALYWYRQSLGQGLEFLIYFQGNSAPDKSGLPSDRFSAERTGGSVSTLTIQRTQQEDSAVYLCASSLRSGIKETQYFGPGTRLLVL.

V gene TRBV28 combines with J gene TRBJ1-1; D remains ambiguous. The V gene lost 1 base and the J gene lost 4 bases, with 7 bases spanning the gap. This CDR3 has 13 amino acids. Germline V gene data show CDR1 as MDHEN and CDR2 as SYDVKM. The CDR3 spells CASSLLGSTEAFF. The CDR3 DNA follows: TGTGCCAGCAGTTTATTAGGCAGCACTGAAGCTTTCTTT.

This clonotype came up once. The chain has TRBV12-3 or TRBV12-4 and TRBJ1-2; perhaps TRBD1 as D (5 bases). The length of the CDR3 is 16 residues. V was trimmed by 2 bases and J by 6 bases, leaving 19 bases between them. CDR3 sequence (DNA): TGTGCCAGCAGTTTAACCCACACGGGTGGGGCGGATGGCTACACCTTC. It is translated as CASSLTHTGGADGYTF.

V usage is TRBV7-2 and J usage is TRBJ1-1; possibly TRBD1 for D (5 bases). With 0 bases removed from V and 3 bases from J, the gap between germline ends came to 17 bases. Germline V gives CDR1 SGHTA, CDR2 FQGNSA. The CDR3 is 17 residues long. The CDR3 nucleotides are TGTGCCAGCAGCTTAGCCGCGAGCGGGGCGCGGGACACTGAAGCTTTCTTT. Its translation: CASSLAASGARDTEAFF. Together with reference TRBV7-2 and TRBJ1-1, the CDR3 gives the full variable domain: GAGVSQSPSNKVTEKGKDVELRCDPISGHTALYWYRQSLGQGLEFLIYFQGNSAPDKSGLPSDRFSAERTGGSVSTLTIQRTQQEDSAVYLCASSLAASGARDTEAFFGQGTRLTVV.

This clonotype occurred a few times. The V and J genes are TRBV10-3 and TRBJ1-1; D gene uncertain. Trimming removed 2 bases at V and 1 base at J, with 5 bases between. The CDR3 sequence is 13 residues long. Germline assignment: CDR1 ENHRY and CDR2 SYGVKD. The CDR3 coding sequence is TGTGCCATCAGTGAGAGTAGGAACACTGAAGCTTTCTTT. Translation: CAISESRNTEAFF.

The chain has TRBV7-9 and TRBJ1-1; D call uncertain. Germline V gene sequence: CDR1 SEHNR, CDR2 FQNEAQ (reference sequence). The CDR3 sequence is 13 residues long. The ends were cut back, 2 bases at V and 8 bases at J, with 12 bases in the middle. CDR3 DNA: TGTGCCAGCAGCTTACAACTCCCACAAGAAGCTTTCTTT. Translated, it gives CASSLQLPQEAFF.

This clonotype turned up a few times. The chain joins TRBV6-2 or TRBV6-3 to TRBJ2-3; the D gene is possibly TRBD2 (6 bases). V shed 0 bases and J shed 3 bases, with 13 bases lying between them. CDR3 length equals 16 residues. Germline V gives CDR1 MNHEY, CDR2 SVGEGT. CDR3 sequence reads: CASSYSMDGGTDTQYF. In nucleotides, the CDR3 is TGTGCCAGCAGTTACTCAATGGACGGGGGTACAGATACGCAGTATTTT.

The J gene is TRBJ2-7, the V gene TRBV7-4, with D possibly being TRBD2 (7 bases). This CDR3 has 15 residues. The germline V gene has CDR1 SGHVT and CDR2 SQSDAQ. Trimming took 1 base from V and 7 from J, leaving 17 bases between them. The CDR3 sequence: CASSLGDAGAREQYF. The CDR3 DNA follows: TGTGCCAGCAGCTTAGGGGACGCGGGGGCGAGGGAGCAGTACTTC.

This clonotype was counted at least ten times. The chain links TRBV7-2 to TRBJ2-5, with 7 nucleotides matching TRBD1. The CDR3 covers 17 residues. V shed 4 bases, J shed 1 base, and the junction held 12 bases outside the gene matches. Germline-derived CDR1 and CDR2 are SGHTA and FQGNSA. CDR3 amino acids: CASSSLTGMGSQETQYF. CDR3 nucleotide sequence: TGTGCCAGCAGCTCCCTGACAGGGATGGGGTCCCAAGAGACCCAGTACTTC.

This clonotype was observed a few times. The chain combines TRBV7-2 with TRBJ1-5; TRBD1 is a possible D gene (6 bases). Germline V gene data show CDR1 as SGHTA and CDR2 as FQGNSA. This CDR3 has 15 amino acids. Trimming shortened V by 8 bases and J by 2 bases, and 16 bases separated the two germline ends. For the CDR3, the DNA is TGTGCCAGCTCGGAAGGGGGGTACGGCAATCAGCCCCAGCATTTT. The encoded protein is CASSEGGYGNQPQHF.

This clonotype was picked up a small number of times. The rearrangement links TRBV4-3 to TRBJ2-7; possible D gene TRBD2, 5 bases. The germline V gene encodes CDR1 LGHNA and CDR2 YSLEER. Trimming pared 3 bases from V and 3 bases from J, leaving 12 bases between. The CDR3 covers 14 residues. The CDR3 spells CASSHLGVGYEQYF. The CDR3 nucleotides are TGCGCCAGCAGCCATCTCGGGGTAGGCTACGAGCAGTACTTC.

The chain combines TRBV6-2 or TRBV6-3 with TRBJ1-4; D is unresolved. V lost 4 bases and J lost 5, with 8 bases in between. The CDR3 loop spans 13 amino acids. Germline V gives CDR1 MNHEY, CDR2 SVGEGT. This CDR3 is CASSSRLNEKLFF. For the CDR3, the DNA is TGTGCCAGCAGTTCGCGGCTAAATGAAAAACTGTTTTTT.

This clonotype was counted a few times. This rearrangement joins TRBV29-1 to TRBJ1-2; 7 bases are a match to TRBD1. Germline CDR1 is SQVTM and CDR2 is ANQGSEA. This CDR3 region has 11 residues. The ends lost 3 bases at V and 6 bases at J; junction bases unmatched: 1. The CDR3 DNA is TGCAGCGTTGAGACAGGGAATGGCTACACCTTC. Its translation: CSVETGNGYTF. The complete variable domain, with remaining parts taken from reference TRBV29-1 and TRBJ1-2, reads SAVISQKPSRDICQRGTSLTIQCQVDSQVTMMFWYRQQPGQSLTLIATANQGSEATYESGFVIDKFPISRPNLTFSTLTVSNMSPEDSSIYLCSVETGNGYTFGSGTRLTVV.

This clonotype appeared a few times. V usage is TRBV4-1 and J usage is TRBJ2-3; D is uncertain. There are 17 residues in the CDR3. Per germline, CDR1 MGHRA and CDR2 YSYEKL. Trimming stripped 0 bases from V and 4 bases from J, with 17 bases between. The CDR3 loop is CASSQEGAAISPDTQYF. The CDR3 DNA is TGCGCCAGCAGCCAAGAAGGCGCTGCCATCAGTCCAGATACGCAGTATTTT.

The chain links TRBV2 to TRBJ2-3; TRBD1 aligns across 8 bases. After removal of 9 bases from V and 3 bases from J, the junction contained 5 bases not matched to a gene. Per germline, CDR1 SNHLY and CDR2 FYNNEI. The CDR3 has 13 residues. The CDR3, as DNA: TGTGCCAGGGAGGACAGGGCGACAGATACGCAGTATTTT. Its protein is CAREDRATDTQYF.

The rearrangement uses TRBV7-8 and TRBJ1-5; D may be TRBD1 (6 bases). The CDR3 totals 15 residues. V dropped 2 bases and J dropped 3 bases, with 11 bases sitting between them. Germline lookup yields CDR1 SGHVS and CDR2 FQNEAQ. CDR3 sequence reads: CASSLRGENNQPQHF. As DNA, the CDR3 is TGTGCCAGCAGCTTAAGGGGGGAAAACAATCAGCCCCAGCATTTT.

As DNA, the CDR3 is TGTGCCAGCACCCAGCGGGGGGTCACCGGGGAGCTGTTTTTT. Protein sequence: CASTQRGVTGELFF. The genes are TRBV7-9 and TRBJ2-2; 9 bases agree with TRBD2. V lost 7 bases to trimming and J lost 4 bases; unmatched junction nucleotides: 4. The CDR3 is 14 amino acids. Germline loops: CDR1 SEHNR, CDR2 FQNEAQ (reference sequence).

In its sample, this clonotype was seen a few times. V gene TRBV20-1 combines with J gene TRBJ1-5, with 7 bases identical to TRBD1. Germline V CDR1 and CDR2: DFQATT, SNEGSKA (reference sequence). V was clipped by 5 bases and J by 4 bases; unmatched bases: 11. The CDR3 has 15 residues. The CDR3 is CSAYPLQGWNQPQHF. The CDR3 bases are TGCAGTGCTTACCCTTTACAGGGGTGGAATCAGCCCCAGCATTTT.